One sample yielded the 5 T cell receptor beta chains listed below, sequenced in a study of identical twins. TCRdb re-called the 5' RACE reads with MiXCR, one entry per CDR3 protein. The sample has around 510,000 distinct CDR3 sequences; over 11% are singletons. The data were also submitted as part of a second study, on yellow fever vaccine responses in identical twins.

The sample comprised CD4+ T cells sorted from blood. Receptors originate from a woman aged 18-29 years in good health.

This clonotype was picked up a small number of times. The rearrangement links TRBV6-6 to TRBJ2-5, with D tentatively TRBD2 (5 bases). V was pared by 2 bases and J by 3 bases, with 7 bases between. This CDR3 is 13 amino acids long. The germline V gene has CDR1 MNHNY and CDR2 SVGAGI (reference sequence). CDR3 residues: CASSYTGKETQYF. The DNA of the CDR3 is TGTGCCAGCAGTTACACGGGGAAAGAGACCCAGTACTTC.

This chain connects TRBV7-9 to TRBJ1-2; D perhaps matches TRBD1 (6 bases). Trimming removed 1 base from V and 7 bases from J, with 13 bases in between. This CDR3 comprises 14 residues. Per the germline V gene, CDR1 is SEHNR and CDR2 is FQNEAQ (reference sequence). In DNA, the CDR3 is TGTGCCAGCAGCTTAGGGCGCGGGGGCGGTGGCTACACCTTC. The encoded protein is CASSLGRGGGGYTF.

This sequence joins TRBV20-1 and TRBJ2-7, with 7 bases fitting TRBD1. With V trimmed by 5 bases and J by 9 bases, 7 bases remained unmatched. The germline gives CDR1 DFQATT, CDR2 SNEGSKA (reference sequence). The CDR3 is 11 amino acids. This CDR3 is CSARRAGGQYF. As DNA, the CDR3 is TGCAGTGCTCGGAGAGCAGGGGGGCAGTACTTC.

CDR3 DNA: TGTGCCAGCAGTCCCAGGGGAAACAATCAGCCCCAGCATTTT. Its translation: CASSPRGNNQPQHF. The J gene is TRBJ1-5, the V gene TRBV6-1; the D gene is possibly TRBD1 (6 bases). With 5 bases removed from V and 3 bases from J, the gap between germline ends came to 11 bases. The CDR3 covers 14 residues. The germline gives CDR1 MNHNS, CDR2 SASEGT.

This clonotype was seen repeatedly, ten times or more. CDR3 nucleotides: TGTGCCAGCACATCGGATGGACGGATAAATCAGCCCCAGCATTTT. It is translated as CASTSDGRINQPQHF. This sequence joins TRBV25-1 and TRBJ1-5; D gene unclear. This CDR3 comprises 15 residues. The V and J ends lost 7 bases and 4 bases respectively, with 17 bases between them. Germline-derived CDR1 and CDR2 are MGHDK and SYGVNS.